The 19 T cell receptor beta chains given below trace back to one sample, sequenced in a study of cytomegalovirus exposure and HLA in healthy donors. PCR primers comprised 60 Vbeta and 13 Jbeta primers. Profiling relied on immunoSEQ multiplex PCR, and the TCRdb table lists in-frame clones only, not all of them. The table records fewer than 200,000 clones, 65% to 70% of them present only once. Sequenced: PBMCs. These receptors came from a woman between 18 and 30 years old in good health and CMV-seropositive.

This clone has only a few counts. The chain combines TRBV19 with TRBJ2-1; 14 bases fit TRBD2. This CDR3 region has 18 residues. The trim removed 6 bases at V and 9 bases at J, leaving 16 bases unmatched. Germline V gene lookup returns CDR1 LNHDA and CDR2 SQIVND (reference sequence). The CDR3 is CASSMTGTSGGRAIEQFF. CDR3 DNA: TGTGCCAGTAGCATGACTGGGACTAGCGGGGGTAGGGCGATTGAGCAGTTCTTC. The variable domain in full, with the rest retrieved from reference TRBV19 and TRBJ2-1, is DGGITQSPKYLFRKEGQNVTLSCEQNLNHDAMYWYRQDPGQGLRLIYYSQIVNDFQKGDIAEGYSVSREKKESFPLTVTSAQKNPTAFYLCASSMTGTSGGRAIEQFFGPGTRLTVL.

Remarks on this clone: The junction and the germline gene differ at one end; a read error may be behind it. This chain connects TRBV7-9 to TRBJ1-2, with D perhaps matching TRBD1 (6 bases). The germline CDR1 and CDR2 sequences are SEHNR and FQNEAQ (reference sequence). This CDR3 contains 16 residues. CDR3 DNA sequence: TGTACCAGCAGCTTAGCCCGGACAGCCTTTAACTATGGCTACACCTTC. This codes for CTSSLARTAFNYGYTF.

Remarks on this clone: Other DNA sequences from this sample encode an identical CDR3 as well. The genes are TRBV5-6 and TRBJ2-7, with 7 bases aligning to TRBD2. The V segment lost 3 bases and the J segment 1 base; nucleotides outside the gene matches: 10. This CDR3 spans 16 amino acids. CDR1 is SGHDT and CDR2 is YYEEEE in the germline V gene. This chain's CDR3 is CASSSAGRGGSYEQYF. In DNA form, the CDR3 reads TGTGCCAGCAGCTCCGCGGGCCGCGGGGGATCCTACGAGCAGTACTTC.

The V call is TRBV28, the J call TRBJ1-2; 8 bases agree with TRBD1. V shed 5 bases, J shed 3 bases, and the junction held 2 bases outside the gene matches. CDR1 and CDR2 from the germline V gene are MDHEN and SYDVKM. This CDR3 is built from 13 residues. The CDR3 region has the DNA TGTGCCAGCAGTCCGACAGGGGACTATGGCTACACCTTC. Translation gives CASSPTGDYGYTF.

This clone was seen just once. This chain uses TRBV5-1 with TRBJ2-3; 10 positions agree with TRBD2. The CDR3 is 15 amino acids. Unmatched junction bases numbered 6, after V lost 4 bases and J lost 4 bases. The V gene's germline CDR1 is SGHRS and CDR2 YFSETQ. CDR3 residues: CASSRLGTSADTQYF. The CDR3 DNA reads as TGCGCCAGCAGCCGACTTGGGACTAGCGCAGATACGCAGTATTTT. Based on the CDR3 plus reference TRBV5-1 and TRBJ2-3, the full variable domain is KAGVTQTPRYLIKTRGQQVTLSCSPISGHRSVSWYQQTPGQGLQFLFEYFSETQRNKGNFPGRFSGRQFSNSRSEMNVSTLELGDSALYLCASSRLGTSADTQYFGPGTRLTVL.

The chain employs TRBV6-6 and TRBJ2-5; 15 nucleotides align to TRBD2. In germline, CDR1 is MNHNY, CDR2 SVGAGI (reference sequence). Losses at the gene ends were 8 bases for V and 7 bases for J; bases not matched to a gene: 5. The CDR3 consists of 14 residues. CDR3 in DNA: TGTGCCAGCTGGGGACTAGCGGGAGGTACGACCCAGTACTTC. It yields the protein CASWGLAGGTTQYF.

The J gene is TRBJ1-1, the V gene TRBV5-1; 8 nucleotides line up with TRBD1. J gave up 6 bases and V 6 bases, and 16 bases lay outside the gene matches. CDR1 SGHRS and CDR2 YFSETQ come from the germline V gene. The CDR3 is 16 residues long. Here the CDR3 DNA reads TGCGCCAGCAAAATTAATACCGGGACAGGAAACTCTGAAGCTTTCTTT. Protein sequence: CASKINTGTGNSEAFF. The entire variable domain, with the rest obtained from reference TRBV5-1 and TRBJ1-1, is as follows: KAGVTQTPRYLIKTRGQQVTLSCSPISGHRSVSWYQQTPGQGLQFLFEYFSETQRNKGNFPGRFSGRQFSNSRSEMNVSTLELGDSALYLCASKINTGTGNSEAFFGQGTRLTVV.

This chain links TRBV4-3 with TRBJ1-2; D remains ambiguous. This CDR3 region has 16 residues. V was cut by 2 bases and J by 8 bases, with 21 bases left in between. Germline-derived CDR1 and CDR2 are LGHNA and YSLEER. CDR3 sequence reads: CASSQNTVEDYWGYTF. CDR3 in DNA: TGCGCCAGCAGCCAAAATACCGTGGAGGATTACTGGGGCTACACCTTC.

The chain is built from TRBV6-1 and TRBJ1-3; D not resolved. This CDR3 has 14 residues. V lost 7 bases, J lost 2 bases, and 12 bases lay in between. Germline V gene sequence: CDR1 MNHNS, CDR2 SASEGT. The CDR3 reads CASTRTVTGNTIYF. The CDR3 DNA is TGTGCCAGCACCCGGACTGTAACTGGAAACACCATATATTTT.

This chain joins TRBV2 and TRBJ1-5; possibly TRBD1 for D (5 bases). This CDR3 contains 15 residues. Germline V gives CDR1 SNHLY, CDR2 FYNNEI. Between the trimmed V and J ends, which lost 6 bases and 0 bases, there was a span of 12 bases. CDR3 residues: CASRRQSSSNQPQHF. The CDR3 DNA reads as TGTGCCAGCAGAAGACAGTCGTCTAGCAATCAGCCCCAGCATTTT.

V usage is TRBV6-6 and J usage is TRBJ2-1; 10 positions agree with TRBD1. The germline V gene encodes CDR1 MNHNY and CDR2 SVGAGI (reference sequence). There are 15 residues in the CDR3. V lost 6 bases, J lost 5 bases, and 7 bases stayed unmatched. The CDR3 sequence: CASRIPGTGDNEQFF. As DNA, the CDR3 is TGTGCCAGCAGGATCCCAGGGACAGGGGACAATGAGCAGTTCTTC.

The rearrangement joins TRBV7-9 to TRBJ2-5; D gene ambiguous. Germline V gives CDR1 SEHNR, CDR2 FQNEAQ (reference sequence). The ends were cut back, 5 bases at V and 3 bases at J, with 10 bases in the middle. The CDR3 loop spans 13 amino acids. This CDR3 is CASSNYLEETQYF. For the CDR3, the DNA is TGTGCCAGCAGCAACTACCTGGAAGAGACCCAGTACTTC. The variable domain in full, with the rest retrieved from reference TRBV7-9 and TRBJ2-5, is DTGVSQNPRHKITKRGQNVTFRCDPISEHNRLYWYRQTLGQGPEFLTYFQNEAQLEKSRLLSDRFSAERPKGSFSTLEIQRTEQGDSAMYLCASSNYLEETQYFGPGTRLLVL.

The chain recombines TRBV7-9 with TRBJ1-2; no clear D gene. CDR1 is SEHNR, CDR2 FQNEAQ, per germline (reference sequence). The CDR3 length is 14 residues. The V gene lost 3 bases and the J gene lost 5 bases, with 13 bases spanning the gap. CDR3 DNA: TGTGCCAGCAGCTTCGGGAACTCACCGTATGGCTACACCTTC. It is translated as CASSFGNSPYGYTF.

With respect to this clone: A junction end diverges from the germline sequence, so it may reflect a read error. The V gene is TRBV7-3, the J gene TRBJ2-1, with no clear D. This CDR3 comprises 13 residues. Germline-derived CDR1 and CDR2 are SGHTA and FQGTGA. The CDR3 nucleotides are TGTGCCAGCAGTCACGGGTCCTCCAATGAGCAGTTCTTC. Translated, it gives CASSHGSSNEQFF.

The chain combines TRBV29-1 with TRBJ2-3; 8 nucleotides align to TRBD2. The CDR3 has 14 residues. J gave up 10 bases and V 6 bases, and 15 bases lay outside the gene matches. Germline V CDR1 and CDR2: SQVTM, ANQGSEA. The CDR3 DNA reads as TGCAGCGTCGTAGGACTAGCTGGGGAAACTTCGCAGTATTTT. Its protein is CSVVGLAGETSQYF.

This clone was counted between two and nine times. CDR3 protein: CATSRAGGAYEQYF. In DNA form, the CDR3 reads TGTGCCACCAGCAGAGCTGGAGGGGCCTACGAGCAGTACTTC. The gene calls are TRBV15 and TRBJ2-7; a possible D gene is TRBD2 (6 bases). Germline V gene sequence: CDR1 LNHNV, CDR2 YYDKDF (reference sequence). Trimming removed 1 base at V and 2 bases at J, with 9 bases between. CDR3 length: 14 residues.

This clone was detected only once. V and J are TRBV29-1 and TRBJ2-7; possible D gene TRBD2, 5 bases. The V gene lost 2 bases and the J gene lost 4 bases, with 6 bases spanning the gap. CDR1 and CDR2 (germline): SQVTM, ANQGSEA. The CDR3 covers 11 residues. In nucleotides, the CDR3 is TGCAGCGTTGAAACGGGGTACGAGCAGTACTTC. It codes for CSVETGYEQYF.

The V gene is TRBV5-1, the J gene TRBJ1-4; 10 bases agree with TRBD1. The CDR3 totals 15 residues. Germline V CDR1 and CDR2: SGHRS, YFSETQ. V was clipped by 6 bases and J by 3 bases; unmatched bases: 5. The CDR3: CASTGDRGANEKLFF. In DNA form, the CDR3 reads TGCGCCAGCACTGGGGACAGGGGAGCTAATGAAAAACTGTTTTTT.

This clone was counted once. V is TRBV29-1 and J is TRBJ2-7, with D maybe TRBD2 (6 bases). V dropped 7 bases and J dropped 7 bases, with 20 bases sitting between them. The CDR3 runs to 13 residues. CDR1 and CDR2 (germline): SQVTM, ANQGSEA. The CDR3 DNA is TGCAGCGCGGTAGGGACTGGCTCTGGTGAGCAGTACTTC. This sequence encodes CSAVGTGSGEQYF.